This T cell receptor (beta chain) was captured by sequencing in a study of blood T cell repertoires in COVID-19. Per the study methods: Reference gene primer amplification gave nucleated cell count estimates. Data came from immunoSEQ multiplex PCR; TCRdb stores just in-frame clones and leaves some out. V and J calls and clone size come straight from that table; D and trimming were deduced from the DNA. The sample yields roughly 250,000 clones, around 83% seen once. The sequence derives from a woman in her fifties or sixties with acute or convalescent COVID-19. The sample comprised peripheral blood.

CDR3 sequence: CASSYRQAYEQYF. The CDR3 DNA reads as TGTGCCAGCAGTTACCGGCAGGCCTACGAGCAGTACTTC. This chain links TRBV6-6 with TRBJ2-7; D call uncertain. This CDR3 contains 13 residues. V was trimmed by 2 bases and J by 2 bases, leaving 7 bases between them. CDR1 and CDR2 (germline): MNHNY, SVGAGI (reference sequence).